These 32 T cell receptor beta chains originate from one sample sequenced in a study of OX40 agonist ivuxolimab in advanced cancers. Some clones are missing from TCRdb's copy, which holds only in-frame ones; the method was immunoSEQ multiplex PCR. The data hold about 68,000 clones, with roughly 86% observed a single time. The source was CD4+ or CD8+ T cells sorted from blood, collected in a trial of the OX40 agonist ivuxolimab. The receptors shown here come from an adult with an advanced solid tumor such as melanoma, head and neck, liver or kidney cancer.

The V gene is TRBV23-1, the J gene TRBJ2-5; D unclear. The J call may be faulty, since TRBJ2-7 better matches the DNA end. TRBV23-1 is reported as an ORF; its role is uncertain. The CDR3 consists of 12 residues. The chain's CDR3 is CASSQPLCEQYF. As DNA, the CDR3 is TGCGCCAGCAGTCAACCCTTATGCGAGCAGTACTTC.

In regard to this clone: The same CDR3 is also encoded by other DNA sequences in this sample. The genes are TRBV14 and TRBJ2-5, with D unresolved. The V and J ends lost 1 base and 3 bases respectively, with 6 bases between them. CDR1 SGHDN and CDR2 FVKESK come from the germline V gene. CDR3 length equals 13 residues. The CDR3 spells CASSQAPKETQYF. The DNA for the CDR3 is TGTGCCAGCAGCCAAGCTCCAAAAGAGACCCAGTACTTC.

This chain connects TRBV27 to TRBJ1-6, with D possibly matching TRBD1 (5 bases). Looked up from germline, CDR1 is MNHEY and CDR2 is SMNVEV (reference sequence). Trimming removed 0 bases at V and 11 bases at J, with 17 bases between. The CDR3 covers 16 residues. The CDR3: CASSLSFQATGPPLHF. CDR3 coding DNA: TGTGCCAGCAGTTTATCGTTCCAGGCAACGGGGCCACCCCTCCACTTT.

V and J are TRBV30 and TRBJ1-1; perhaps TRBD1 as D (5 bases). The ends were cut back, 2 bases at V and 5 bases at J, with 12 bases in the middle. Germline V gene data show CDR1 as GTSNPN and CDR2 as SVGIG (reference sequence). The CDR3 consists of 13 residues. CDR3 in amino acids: CAWSLREGTEAFF. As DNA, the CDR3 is TGTGCCTGGAGTCTCAGGGAGGGAACTGAAGCTTTCTTT.

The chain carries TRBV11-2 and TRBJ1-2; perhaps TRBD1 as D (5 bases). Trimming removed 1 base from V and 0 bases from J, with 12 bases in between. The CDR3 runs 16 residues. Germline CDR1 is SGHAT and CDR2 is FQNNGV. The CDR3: CASSLVGGGANYGYTF. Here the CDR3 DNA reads TGTGCCAGCAGCTTAGTCGGGGGGGGAGCTAACTATGGCTACACCTTC.

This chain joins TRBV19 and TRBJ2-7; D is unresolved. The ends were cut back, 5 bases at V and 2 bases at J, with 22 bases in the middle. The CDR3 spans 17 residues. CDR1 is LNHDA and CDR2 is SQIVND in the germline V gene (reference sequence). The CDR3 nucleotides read TGTGCCAGTAGTGCGGATCGCCCTAGGCGTCCCCCCTACGAGCAGTACTTC. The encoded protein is CASSADRPRRPPYEQYF.

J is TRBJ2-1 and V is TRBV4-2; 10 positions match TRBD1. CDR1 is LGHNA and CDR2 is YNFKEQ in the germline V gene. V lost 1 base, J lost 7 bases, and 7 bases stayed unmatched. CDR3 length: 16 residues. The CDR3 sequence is CASSQATGGLFNEQFF. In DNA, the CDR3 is TGTGCCAGCAGCCAAGCGACAGGGGGCTTGTTTAATGAGCAGTTCTTC.

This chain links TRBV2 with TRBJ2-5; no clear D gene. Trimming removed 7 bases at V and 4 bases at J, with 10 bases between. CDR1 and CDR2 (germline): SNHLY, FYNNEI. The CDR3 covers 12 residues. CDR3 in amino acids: CASTLTRETQYF. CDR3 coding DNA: TGTGCCAGCACCCTTACCCGAGAGACCCAGTACTTC.

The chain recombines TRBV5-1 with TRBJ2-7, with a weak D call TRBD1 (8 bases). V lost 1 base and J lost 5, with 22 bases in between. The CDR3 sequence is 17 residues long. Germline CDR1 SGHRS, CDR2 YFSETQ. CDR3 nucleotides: TGCGCCAGCAGCTTGTTTTCCAGCGGGACAGGCGGCGACGAGCAGTACTTC. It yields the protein CASSLFSSGTGGDEQYF.

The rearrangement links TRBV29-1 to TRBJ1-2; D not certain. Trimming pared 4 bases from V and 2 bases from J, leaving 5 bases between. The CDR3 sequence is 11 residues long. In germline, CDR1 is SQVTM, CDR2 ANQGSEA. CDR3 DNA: TGCAGCGTTGTTATCAACTATGGCTACACCTTC. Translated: CSVVINYGYTF.

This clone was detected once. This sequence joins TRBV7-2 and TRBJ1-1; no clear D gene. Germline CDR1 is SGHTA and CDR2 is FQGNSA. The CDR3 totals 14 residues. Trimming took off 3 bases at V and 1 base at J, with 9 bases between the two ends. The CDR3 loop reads CASSFSRSNTEAFF. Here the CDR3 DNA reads TGTGCCAGCAGCTTTAGCCGCTCGAACACTGAAGCTTTCTTT.

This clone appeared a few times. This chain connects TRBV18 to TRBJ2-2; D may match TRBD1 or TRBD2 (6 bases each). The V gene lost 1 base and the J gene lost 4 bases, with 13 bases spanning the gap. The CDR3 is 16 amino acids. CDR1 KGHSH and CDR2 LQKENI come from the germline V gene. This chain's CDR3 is CASSPLHGGGTGELFF. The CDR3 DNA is TGTGCCAGCTCACCACTACACGGGGGCGGCACCGGGGAGCTGTTTTTT.

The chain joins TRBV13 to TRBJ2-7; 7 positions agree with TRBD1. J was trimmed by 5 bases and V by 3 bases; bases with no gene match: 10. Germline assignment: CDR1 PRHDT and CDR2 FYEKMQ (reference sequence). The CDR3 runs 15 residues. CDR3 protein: CASSFQETGSDEQYF. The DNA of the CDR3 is TGTGCCAGCAGCTTTCAGGAGACAGGGTCCGACGAGCAGTACTTC.

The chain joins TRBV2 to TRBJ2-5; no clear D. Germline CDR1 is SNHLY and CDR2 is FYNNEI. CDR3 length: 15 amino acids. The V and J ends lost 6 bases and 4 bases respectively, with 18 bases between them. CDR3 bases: TGTGCCAGCAGGGACCAAGGGTTAAATCGAGAGACCCAGTACTTC. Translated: CASRDQGLNRETQYF.

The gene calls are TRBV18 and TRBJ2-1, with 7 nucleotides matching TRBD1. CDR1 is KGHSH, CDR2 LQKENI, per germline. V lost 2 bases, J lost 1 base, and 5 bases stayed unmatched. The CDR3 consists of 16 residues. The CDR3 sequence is CASSPKQGVSYNEQFF. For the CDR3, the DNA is TGTGCCAGCTCACCAAAGCAGGGGGTTTCCTACAATGAGCAGTTCTTC.

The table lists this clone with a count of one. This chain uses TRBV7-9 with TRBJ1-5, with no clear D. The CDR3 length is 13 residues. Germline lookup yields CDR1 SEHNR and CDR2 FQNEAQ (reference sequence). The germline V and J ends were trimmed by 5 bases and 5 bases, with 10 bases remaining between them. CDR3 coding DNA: TGTGCCAGCAGCAGGGCCGGAGATCAGCCCCAGCATTTT. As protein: CASSRAGDQPQHF. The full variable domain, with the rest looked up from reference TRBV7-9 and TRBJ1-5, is DTGVSQNPRHKITKRGQNVTFRCDPISEHNRLYWYRQTLGQGPEFLTYFQNEAQLEKSRLLSDRFSAERPKGSFSTLEIQRTEQGDSAMYLCASSRAGDQPQHFGDGTRLSIL.

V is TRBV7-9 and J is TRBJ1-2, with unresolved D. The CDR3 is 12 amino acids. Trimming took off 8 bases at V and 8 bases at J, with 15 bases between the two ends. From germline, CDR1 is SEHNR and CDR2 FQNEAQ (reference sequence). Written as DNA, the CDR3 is TGTGCCAGCGACCGAGGGATATTGGGCTACACCTTC. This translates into CASDRGILGYTF. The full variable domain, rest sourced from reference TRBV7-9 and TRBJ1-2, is DTGVSQNPRHKITKRGQNVTFRCDPISEHNRLYWYRQTLGQGPEFLTYFQNEAQLEKSRLLSDRFSAERPKGSFSTLEIQRTEQGDSAMYLCASDRGILGYTFGSGTRLTVV.

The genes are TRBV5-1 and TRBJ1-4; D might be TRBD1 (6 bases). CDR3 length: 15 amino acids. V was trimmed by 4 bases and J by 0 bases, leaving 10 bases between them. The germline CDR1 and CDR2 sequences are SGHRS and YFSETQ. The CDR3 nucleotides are TGCGCCAGCAGCCCGAGGACAGCAACTAATGAAAAACTGTTTTTT. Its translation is CASSPRTATNEKLFF.

CDR3 amino acids: CASSEGTRPEAFF. The CDR3 DNA is TGTGCCAGCAGCGAAGGGACCCGGCCCGAAGCTTTCTTT. The V gene is TRBV7-9, the J gene TRBJ1-1; D is possibly TRBD1 (5 bases). V was pared by 5 bases and J by 8 bases, with 15 bases between. Per the germline V gene, CDR1 is SEHNR and CDR2 is FQNEAQ (reference sequence). The length of the CDR3 is 13 residues.

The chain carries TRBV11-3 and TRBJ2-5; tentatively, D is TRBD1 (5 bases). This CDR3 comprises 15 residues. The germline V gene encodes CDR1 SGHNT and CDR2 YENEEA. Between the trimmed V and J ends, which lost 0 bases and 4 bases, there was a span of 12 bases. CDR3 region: CASSLEQARRETQYF. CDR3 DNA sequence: TGTGCCAGCAGCTTAGAACAGGCCCGGCGAGAGACCCAGTACTTC.

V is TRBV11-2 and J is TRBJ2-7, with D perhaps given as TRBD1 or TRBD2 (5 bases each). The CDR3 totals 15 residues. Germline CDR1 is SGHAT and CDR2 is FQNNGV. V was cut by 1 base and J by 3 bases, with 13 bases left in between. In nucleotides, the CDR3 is TGTGCCAGCAGCTTAGGCGTCGGGGCCAACTACGAGCAGTACTTC. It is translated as CASSLGVGANYEQYF.

The CDR3 reads CASSLVGSGRGDLNTEAFF. DNA of the CDR3: TGTGCCAGCAGCTTAGTCGGTTCGGGGAGAGGGGACCTGAACACTGAAGCTTTCTTT. The genes are TRBV11-2 and TRBJ1-1; TRBD1 is a possible D gene (5 bases). Trimming pared 1 base from V and 0 bases from J, leaving 21 bases between. The CDR3 is made up of 19 amino acids. Per the germline V gene, CDR1 is SGHAT and CDR2 is FQNNGV.

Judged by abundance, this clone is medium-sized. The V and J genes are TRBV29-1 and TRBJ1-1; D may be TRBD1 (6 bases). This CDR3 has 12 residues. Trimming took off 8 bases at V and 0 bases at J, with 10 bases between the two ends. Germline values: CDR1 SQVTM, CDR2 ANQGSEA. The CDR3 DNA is TGCAGCTCCAGGGGCCTGAACACTGAAGCTTTCTTT. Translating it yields CSSRGLNTEAFF.

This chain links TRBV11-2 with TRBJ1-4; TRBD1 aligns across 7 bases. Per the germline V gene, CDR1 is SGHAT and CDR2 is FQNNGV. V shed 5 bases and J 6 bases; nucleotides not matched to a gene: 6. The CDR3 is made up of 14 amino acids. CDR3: CASSPQGVDEKLFF. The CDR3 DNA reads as TGTGCCAGCAGCCCTCAGGGGGTAGATGAAAAACTGTTTTTT.

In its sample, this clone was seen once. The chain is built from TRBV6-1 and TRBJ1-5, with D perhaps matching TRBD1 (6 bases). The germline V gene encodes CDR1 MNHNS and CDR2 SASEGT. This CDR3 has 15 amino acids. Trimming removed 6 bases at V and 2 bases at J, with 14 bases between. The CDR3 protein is CASRTGKLGNQPQHF. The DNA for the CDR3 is TGTGCCAGCAGAACAGGGAAGCTGGGCAATCAGCCCCAGCATTTT.

CDR3 nucleotide sequence: TGTGCCAGCAGCTTAGAGGGGGCGGGTGGCTACACCTTC. It encodes CASSLEGAGGYTF. The chain couples TRBV11-2 to TRBJ1-2, with D possibly TRBD1 on 6 matching bases. The V end was cut by 0 bases, the J end by 7 bases, with 9 bases between. CDR3 size: 13 residues. Germline CDR1 reads SGHAT; CDR2 reads FQNNGV.

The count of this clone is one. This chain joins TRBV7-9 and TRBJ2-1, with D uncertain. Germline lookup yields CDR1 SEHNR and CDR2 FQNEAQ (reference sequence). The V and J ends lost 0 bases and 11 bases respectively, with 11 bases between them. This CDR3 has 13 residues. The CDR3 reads CASSLAESNQQFF. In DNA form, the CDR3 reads TGTGCCAGCAGCTTAGCGGAGTCCAACCAGCAGTTCTTC.

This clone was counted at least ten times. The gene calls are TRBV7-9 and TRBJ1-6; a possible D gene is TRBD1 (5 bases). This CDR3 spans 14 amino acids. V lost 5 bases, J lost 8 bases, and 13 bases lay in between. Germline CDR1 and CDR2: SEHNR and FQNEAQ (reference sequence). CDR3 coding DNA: TGTGCCAGCAGCACCAGGGAGGTTTATTCACCCCTCCACTTT. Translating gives CASSTREVYSPLHF.

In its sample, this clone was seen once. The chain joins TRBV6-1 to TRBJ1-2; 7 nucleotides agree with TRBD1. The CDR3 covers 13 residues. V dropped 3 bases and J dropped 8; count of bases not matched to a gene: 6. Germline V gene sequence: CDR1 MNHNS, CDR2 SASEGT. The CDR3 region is CASSETGSTGYTF. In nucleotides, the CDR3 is TGTGCCAGCAGTGAGACAGGGTCCACCGGCTACACCTTC.

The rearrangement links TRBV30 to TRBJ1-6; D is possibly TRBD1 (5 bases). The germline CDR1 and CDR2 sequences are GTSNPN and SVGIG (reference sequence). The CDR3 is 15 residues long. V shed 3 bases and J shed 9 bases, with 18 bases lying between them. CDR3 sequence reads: CAWRVSAGQVSPLHF. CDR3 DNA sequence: TGTGCCTGGAGAGTTTCGGCAGGGCAAGTTTCACCCCTCCACTTT.

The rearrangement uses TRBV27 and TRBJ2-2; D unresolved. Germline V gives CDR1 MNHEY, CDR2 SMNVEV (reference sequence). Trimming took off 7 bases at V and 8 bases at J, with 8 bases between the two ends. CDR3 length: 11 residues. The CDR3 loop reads CASKRQGELFF. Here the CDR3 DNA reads TGTGCCAGCAAACGCCAGGGGGAGCTGTTTTTT.

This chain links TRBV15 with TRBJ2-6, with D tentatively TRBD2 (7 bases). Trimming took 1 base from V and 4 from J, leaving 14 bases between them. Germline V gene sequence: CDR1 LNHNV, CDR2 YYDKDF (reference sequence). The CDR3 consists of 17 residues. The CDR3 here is CATSRGGGGDGANVLTF. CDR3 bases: TGTGCCACCAGCAGAGGAGGGGGAGGGGACGGGGCCAACGTCCTGACTTTC.